This T cell receptor (beta chain) derives from a study of shared clonotypes between healthy human individuals. The wider study: Donor composition was two women and three men, aged 18 to 49. General study results and limits: Across four donors, naive CD4 shared around 5%, naive CD8 around 4%, memory CD4 roughly 2.5%, memory CD8 roughly 0.37%.

Each sorted subset replicate got 200 ng genomic DNA, roughly 27,000 genomes. Here immunoSEQ multiplex PCR was the method, and the copy in TCRdb shows in-frame clones only, minus some. Of some 2.1 million clones detected, around 93% appear once; the ten largest clones hold over 1.5%. Naive CD8 cells lacked CD45RO and underwent positive selection for CCR7, leaving out terminally differentiated effector memory CD45RA+ cells. Germline CDR1 MNHEY, CDR2 SMNVEV (reference sequence). V was pared by 0 bases and J by 4 bases, with 10 bases between. The CDR3 consists of 14 residues. As concerns this clone: Antigen: not known.

This chain connects TRBV27 to TRBJ2-7; no reliable D call. The TCR comes from a man younger than 30 in good health. Some clones in this sample may be carry-over from other donors' samples. Source material: naive CD8+ T cells from PBMCs. DNA for the CDR3: TGTGCCAGCAGTTTATCCGGGCAGAGATACGAGCAGTACTTC. Its translation: CASSLSGQRYEQYF.